This is a list of T cell receptor beta chains from one sample in a study of lymphopenia after photon versus proton radiotherapy. Only in-frame clones appear in the TCRdb table, and some are missing; sequencing was by immunoSEQ multiplex PCR. The data hold approximately 80,000 clones, with approximately 82% observed a single time. Sequenced material: peripheral blood, taken from a patient treated with proton-based radiotherapy. The receptor source for this set is a man aged 55 to 70 with pancreatic cancer. Both conserved end residues are part of each CDR3. Each record gives: V gene, D gene, J gene, clone size, CDR3 length, CDR3 protein, CDR3 DNA. D genes are given only for firm matches. Only some rows state a clone size, as once, few, many or a class for expanded clones.

TRBV29-1	.	TRBJ2-5	.	12	CSVITGRETQYF	TGCAGCGTCATAACAGGGAGAGAGACCCAGTACTTC
TRBV7-3	TRBD2	TRBJ2-5	.	16	CASSHGLAGVGETQYF	TGTGCCAGCAGCCACGGACTAGCGGGAGTTGGGGAGACCCAGTACTTC
TRBV10-3	.	TRBJ2-7	.	13	CAISAGTTYEQYF	TGTGCCATCAGTGCCGGGACCACCTACGAGCAGTACTTC
TRBV6-6	.	TRBJ2-7	.	15	CASSYRQASSYEQYF	TGTGCCAGCAGTTACCGCCAGGCGTCTTCCTACGAGCAGTACTTC
TRBV29-1	TRBD1	TRBJ2-7	once	13	CSVHAGGLGEQYF	TGCAGCGTTCATGCAGGGGGCTTAGGCGAGCAGTACTTC
TRBV28	.	TRBJ2-7	once	14	CASGLLRGIYEQYF	TGTGCCAGCGGCCTCCTCCGGGGGATCTACGAGCAGTACTTC
TRBV28	.	TRBJ1-4	.	13	CASNGGADEKLFF	TGTGCCAGCAACGGGGGCGCGGATGAAAAACTGTTTTTT
TRBV7-2	.	TRBJ2-3	.	13	CASSLARADTQYF	TGTGCCAGCAGCTTGGCGCGGGCAGATACGCAGTATTTT
TRBV28	.	TRBJ1-1	few	14	CASSLTVTNTEAFF	TGTGCCAGCAGTTTAACCGTTACGAACACTGAAGCTTTCTTT
TRBV4-1	TRBD1	TRBJ2-7	.	12	CASSLGQGEQYF	TGCGCCAGCAGCCTCGGACAGGGCGAGCAGTACTTC
TRBV18	TRBD2	TRBJ2-1	.	16	CASSPDTTSGSGEQFF	TGTGCCAGCTCACCAGATACGACTAGCGGGAGTGGTGAGCAGTTCTTC
TRBV4-1	.	TRBJ2-7	.	17	CASSQIPGVGGVYEQYF	TGCGCCAGCAGCCAAATTCCGGGAGTGGGGGGAGTCTACGAGCAGTACTTC
TRBV30	TRBD1	TRBJ2-7	.	14	CAWSVAQGAYEQYF	TGTGCCTGGAGTGTAGCGCAGGGGGCCTACGAGCAGTACTTC